The 11 T cell receptor beta chains below were found in one sample sequenced in a study of cytomegalovirus exposure and HLA in healthy donors. Vbeta (60) and Jbeta (13) primers were used in the PCR. The method was immunoSEQ multiplex PCR; TCRdb's version includes in-frame clones alone and lacks a portion of them. The sample lists about 150,000 clones; around 82% were seen once. Sequencing used PBMCs. The origin of the receptors is a woman between 50 and 59 years old in good health and CMV-seropositive.

This chain uses TRBV6-1 with TRBJ1-2; no reliable D call. This CDR3 has 13 residues. Trimming left V 3 bases short and J 1 base short, with 6 bases between. Germline assignment: CDR1 MNHNS and CDR2 SASEGT. The CDR3 sequence is CASSDDNNYGYTF. For the CDR3, the DNA is TGTGCCAGCAGTGACGACAATAACTATGGCTACACCTTC.

The CDR3 region has the DNA TGTGCCAGTAGTATCCAAGCTCCGGGGGGGAACATTCAGTACTTC. Amino acid sequence: CASSIQAPGGNIQYF. The chain uses TRBV19 and TRBJ2-4; 8 bases are a match to TRBD2. After removal of 3 bases from V and 7 bases from J, the junction contained 8 bases not matched to a gene. The CDR3 extends over 15 amino acids. The germline CDR1 and CDR2 sequences are LNHDA and SQIVND (reference sequence).

As concerns this clone: Other DNA sequences from this sample encode an identical CDR3 as well. V is TRBV29-1 and J is TRBJ1-5; 7 positions match TRBD1. J was trimmed by 5 bases and V by 4 bases; bases with no gene match: 5. The germline V gene encodes CDR1 SQVTM and CDR2 ANQGSEA. CDR3 length: 13 amino acids. Here the CDR3 reads CSVGQGGDQPQHF. The DNA of the CDR3 is TGCAGCGTTGGACAGGGTGGGGATCAGCCCCAGCATTTT. The full variable domain, with the rest looked up from reference TRBV29-1 and TRBJ1-5, is SAVISQKPSRDICQRGTSLTIQCQVDSQVTMMFWYRQQPGQSLTLIATANQGSEATYESGFVIDKFPISRPNLTFSTLTVSNMSPEDSSIYLCSVGQGGDQPQHFGDGTRLSIL.

The CDR3 region is CASSRQQWNTEAFF. Written as DNA, the CDR3 is TGTGCCAGCAGTAGACAGCAATGGAACACTGAAGCTTTCTTT. The chain recombines TRBV6-5 with TRBJ1-1; tentatively, D is TRBD1 (5 bases). CDR1 is MNHEY, CDR2 SVGAGI, per germline. The CDR3 contains 14 residues. The V and J ends lost 5 bases and 1 base respectively, with 11 bases between them.

This chain joins TRBV5-6 and TRBJ2-3; 8 bases match TRBD1. Trimming at V came to 0 bases and at J to 2 bases, leaving 8 bases not matched to a gene. CDR3 length: 17 residues. CDR1 and CDR2 (germline): SGHDT, YYEEEE. The CDR3 DNA follows: TGTGCCAGCAGCTTGGCCCTGGACAGGGCCTACACAGATACGCAGTATTTT. It yields the protein CASSLALDRAYTDTQYF.

The chain combines TRBV19 with TRBJ1-3; D gene uncertain. V gave up 10 bases and J gave up 0 bases, with 13 bases separating them. Germline loops: CDR1 LNHDA, CDR2 SQIVND (reference sequence). The CDR3 runs 14 residues. The CDR3 DNA is TGTGCCACCATCGCGGCGCACTCTGGAAACACCATATATTTT. Translated: CATIAAHSGNTIYF. The variable domain in full, completed from reference TRBV19 and TRBJ1-3, reads DGGITQSPKYLFRKEGQNVTLSCEQNLNHDAMYWYRQDPGQGLRLIYYSQIVNDFQKGDIAEGYSVSREKKESFPLTVTSAQKNPTAFYLCATIAAHSGNTIYFGEGSWLTVV.

The genes are TRBV7-6 and TRBJ2-1; 7 bases map to TRBD1. With V trimmed by 1 base and J by 5 bases, 11 bases remained unmatched. Germline CDR1 SGHVS, CDR2 FNYEAQ. This CDR3 has 17 amino acids. CDR3 residues: CASSLGAGGRMDNEQFF. The CDR3 DNA sequence: TGTGCCAGCAGCTTAGGAGCAGGGGGACGGATGGACAATGAGCAGTTCTTC. The full variable domain, its missing parts supplied by reference TRBV7-6 and TRBJ2-1, is GAGVSQSPRYKVTKRGQDVALRCDPISGHVSLYWYRQALGQGPEFLTYFNYEAQQDKSGLPNDRFSAERPEGSISTLTIQRTEQRDSAMYRCASSLGAGGRMDNEQFFGPGTRLTVL.

The chain has TRBV30 and TRBJ2-1; weak D call: TRBD1 (8 bases). Germline values: CDR1 GTSNPN, CDR2 SVGIG (reference sequence). Trimming cost V 2 bases and J 3 bases, with 14 bases left between them. The CDR3 runs to 15 residues. The CDR3 loop reads CAWSIHRGGYNEQFF. CDR3 sequence (DNA): TGTGCCTGGAGTATTCACAGGGGGGGCTACAATGAGCAGTTCTTC.

The chain carries TRBV19 and TRBJ1-1; D is uncertain. V was pared by 3 bases and J by 1 base, with 9 bases between. Germline lookup yields CDR1 LNHDA and CDR2 SQIVND (reference sequence). This CDR3 is built from 14 residues. The CDR3 region has the DNA TGTGCCAGTAGTATTAGTGGTCAGAACACTGAAGCTTTCTTT. Encoded protein: CASSISGQNTEAFF.

Only one count was recorded for this clone. Here the CDR3 DNA reads TGTGCCAGCAGCTCCCCCAGAAACAATGAGCAGTTCTTC. It yields the protein CASSSPRNNEQFF. The rearrangement links TRBV7-9 to TRBJ2-1; no clear D. V lost 4 bases to trimming and J lost 5 bases, with 9 bases between them. Germline V lookup: CDR1 SEHNR, CDR2 FQNEAQ (reference sequence). This CDR3 is built from 13 residues.

The V call is TRBV7-2, the J call TRBJ1-1; D not certain. The germline V gene has CDR1 SGHTA and CDR2 FQGNSA. The CDR3 is 13 amino acids. V lost 4 bases and J lost 1, with 7 bases in between. The DNA for the CDR3 is TGTGCCAGCAGCTACTTAAAGAACACTGAAGCTTTCTTT. It yields the protein CASSYLKNTEAFF.